A single sample gave rise to the 17 T cell receptor beta chains below, sequenced in a study of blood T cell repertoires in COVID-19. Profiled with immunoSEQ multiplex PCR; TCRdb holds only in-frame clones, not every one. The sample lists approximately 300,000 clones; around 90% were seen once. Sequences were obtained from PBMCs or T cells enriched from blood (not recorded which). The receptors derive from a man aged 55 to 70 who had recovered from COVID-19.

The V and J genes are TRBV28 and TRBJ1-2; no firm D call. Per germline, CDR1 MDHEN and CDR2 SYDVKM. The CDR3 spans 13 residues. V lost 3 bases, J lost 3 bases, and 8 bases lay in between. The CDR3: CASSFSIYYGYTF. The CDR3 bases are TGTGCCAGCAGTTTTAGTATTTACTATGGCTACACCTTC.

The chain carries TRBV12-3 or TRBV12-4 and TRBJ1-1; D remains ambiguous. Trimming cost V 2 bases and J 10 bases, with 14 bases left between them. CDR3 length: 13 residues. The CDR3 reads CASSLRSSGGAFF. CDR3 DNA: TGTGCCAGCAGTTTAAGGTCATCGGGAGGAGCTTTCTTT.

This rearrangement joins TRBV5-1 to TRBJ1-1; D may be TRBD1 (6 bases). This CDR3 is 14 amino acids long. V was cut by 0 bases and J by 1 base, with 7 bases left in between. Germline V CDR1 and CDR2: SGHRS, YFSETQ. The CDR3 is CASSLARGNTEAFF. The CDR3, as DNA: TGCGCCAGCAGCTTGGCCAGGGGGAACACTGAAGCTTTCTTT.

The rearrangement uses TRBV28 and TRBJ2-5, with unresolved D. V was cut by 4 bases and J by 4 bases, with 7 bases left in between. Germline CDR1 is MDHEN and CDR2 is SYDVKM. The CDR3 consists of 12 residues. Written as DNA, the CDR3 is TGTGCCAGCAGTTATATGTTAGAGACCCAGTACTTC. This translates into CASSYMLETQYF.

The V call is TRBV28, the J call TRBJ1-1, with D hard to call. The CDR3 is made up of 12 amino acids. Germline CDR1 reads MDHEN; CDR2 reads SYDVKM. Trimming stripped 6 bases from V and 5 bases from J, with 10 bases between. CDR3 sequence: CASRPGWTEAFF. For the CDR3, the DNA is TGTGCCAGCAGACCGGGGTGGACTGAAGCTTTCTTT.

The chain links TRBV18 to TRBJ2-7; D perhaps matches TRBD2 (6 bases). CDR1 and CDR2 from the germline V gene are KGHSH and LQKENI. The CDR3 has 12 residues. V was pared by 4 bases and J by 7 bases, with 11 bases between. CDR3 loop: CASSRGTPEQYF. CDR3 in DNA: TGTGCCAGCTCACGCGGGACTCCTGAGCAGTACTTC.

This chain joins TRBV5-4 and TRBJ2-1; 7 bases line up with TRBD2. Per germline, CDR1 SGHNT and CDR2 YYREEE (reference sequence). The CDR3 is made up of 15 amino acids. V was clipped by 0 bases and J by 8 bases; unmatched bases: 8. The CDR3 spells CASSLAESGGYEQFF. CDR3 DNA sequence: TGTGCCAGCAGCTTGGCGGAGTCGGGAGGCTATGAGCAGTTCTTC.

The chain has TRBV19 and TRBJ1-2; TRBD1 aligns across 7 bases. This CDR3 contains 14 residues. Germline CDR1 is LNHDA and CDR2 is SQIVND (reference sequence). V lost 5 bases to trimming and J lost 8 bases; unmatched junction nucleotides: 11. CDR3 loop: CASSVQERGHGYTF. The CDR3, as DNA: TGTGCCAGTAGTGTACAAGAGAGGGGGCACGGCTACACCTTC.

V is TRBV7-3 and J is TRBJ2-5; 8 nucleotides match TRBD1. Germline CDR1 SGHTA, CDR2 FQGTGA. Trimming cost V 4 bases and J 1 base; bases outside gene matches: 2. The CDR3 extends over 14 amino acids. The chain's CDR3 is CASSYTGGQETQYF. The CDR3 DNA reads TGTGCCAGCAGCTATACAGGGGGCCAAGAGACCCAGTACTTC.

This clone occurred once. The rearrangement uses TRBV4-3 and TRBJ1-1; no reliable D call. The CDR3 is made up of 16 amino acids. Germline V gene data show CDR1 as LGHNA and CDR2 as YSLEER. The ends were cut back, 0 bases at V and 0 bases at J, with 11 bases in the middle. The DNA for the CDR3 is TGCGCCAGCAGCCAAGATCTTACATCCATGAACACTGAAGCTTTCTTT. Protein sequence: CASSQDLTSMNTEAFF.

The chain is built from TRBV5-4 and TRBJ2-3, with D maybe TRBD2 (5 bases). Trimming took 4 bases from V and 2 from J, leaving 17 bases between them. The CDR3 totals 16 residues. Germline CDR1 SGHNT, CDR2 YYREEE (reference sequence). CDR3 sequence reads: CASSPVRASLTDTQYF. CDR3 sequence (DNA): TGTGCCAGCAGCCCTGTAAGGGCTAGCCTCACAGATACGCAGTATTTT.

The V and J genes are TRBV9 and TRBJ1-6, with no clear D. Per the germline V gene, CDR1 is SGDLS and CDR2 is YYNGEE. There are 17 residues in the CDR3. V gave up 0 bases and J gave up 1 base, with 11 bases separating them. The CDR3 nucleotides read TGTGCCAGCAGCGTAGGACTTCAGAGATCCTATAATTCACCCCTCCACTTT. This gives the protein CASSVGLQRSYNSPLHF.

This chain joins TRBV6-2 or TRBV6-3 and TRBJ1-1; 9 bases are a match to TRBD1. This CDR3 contains 16 residues. Germline V gene sequence: CDR1 MNHEY, CDR2 SVGEGT. The V gene end was trimmed by 5 bases and the J gene end by 1 base; junction bases not matched to a gene: 8. This CDR3 is CASSPTGGGRNTEAFF. The CDR3 nucleotides read TGTGCCAGCAGTCCAACAGGGGGCGGGCGGAACACTGAAGCTTTCTTT.

The gene calls are TRBV7-3 and TRBJ2-2, with D perhaps matching TRBD2 (5 bases). The CDR3 spans 14 residues. V was cut by 2 bases and J by 3 bases, with 7 bases left in between. Looked up from germline, CDR1 is SGHTA and CDR2 is FQGTGA. Written as DNA, the CDR3 is TGTGCCAGCAGCTTACGGGGAGACACCGGGGAGCTGTTTTTT. This sequence encodes CASSLRGDTGELFF.

The chain is built from TRBV3-1 (or the pseudogene TRBV3-2) and TRBJ2-7; 11 bases map to TRBD2. In germline, CDR1 is LGHDT, CDR2 YNNKEL (reference sequence). The CDR3 extends over 14 amino acids. V gave up 7 bases and J gave up 3 bases; unmatched junction bases: 5. CDR3 protein: CASKIAGGDYEQYF. DNA for the CDR3: TGTGCCAGCAAAATAGCGGGAGGGGACTACGAGCAGTACTTC.

This sequence joins TRBV21-1 and TRBJ1-5; TRBD1, as called in the table, went unchecked against the DNA. TRBV21-1 is a recognized pseudogene. The CDR3 consists of 21 residues. The DNA for the CDR3 is TGTGCCAGCAGCAAATGGGGGCCTATTGACATCTTAGGCCGTCTAAATCAGCCCCAGCATTTT. As protein: CASSKWGPIDILGRLNQPQHF.

This clone occurred a few times. The CDR3: CASSTRGGDTIYF. CDR3 sequence (DNA): TGTGCCAGCAGCACCCGCGGGGGGGACACCATATATTTT. This chain joins TRBV7-8 and TRBJ1-3; the D gene is possibly TRBD1 (5 bases). Trimming removed 5 bases from V and 8 bases from J, with 13 bases in between. The V gene's germline CDR1 is SGHVS and CDR2 FQNEAQ. This CDR3 is 13 amino acids long.